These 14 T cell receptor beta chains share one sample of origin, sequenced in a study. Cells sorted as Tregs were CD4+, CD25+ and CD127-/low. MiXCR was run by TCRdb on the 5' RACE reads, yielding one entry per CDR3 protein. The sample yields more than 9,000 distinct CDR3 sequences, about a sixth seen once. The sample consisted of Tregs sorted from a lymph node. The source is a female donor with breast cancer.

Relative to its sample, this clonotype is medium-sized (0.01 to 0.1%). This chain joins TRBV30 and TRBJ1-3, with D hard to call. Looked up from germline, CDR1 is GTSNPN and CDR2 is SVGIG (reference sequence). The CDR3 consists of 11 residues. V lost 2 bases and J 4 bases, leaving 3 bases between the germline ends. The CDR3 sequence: CAWSTGNTIYF. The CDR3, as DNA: TGTGCCTGGAGTACGGGAAACACCATATATTTT.

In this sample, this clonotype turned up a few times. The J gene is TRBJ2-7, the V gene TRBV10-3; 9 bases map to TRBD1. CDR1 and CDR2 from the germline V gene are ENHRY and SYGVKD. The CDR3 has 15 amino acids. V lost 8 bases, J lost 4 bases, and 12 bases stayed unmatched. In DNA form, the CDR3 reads TGTGCCATCGGTGGTACAGGGGGCAAGAAGTACGAGCAGTACTTC. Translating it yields CAIGGTGGKKYEQYF.

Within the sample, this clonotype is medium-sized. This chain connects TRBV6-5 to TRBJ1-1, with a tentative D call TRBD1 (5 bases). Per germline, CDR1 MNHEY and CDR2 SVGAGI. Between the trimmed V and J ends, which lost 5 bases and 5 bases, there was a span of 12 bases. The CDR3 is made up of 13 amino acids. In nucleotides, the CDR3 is TGTGCCAGCAGTCAACTGGACAAGACTGAAGCTTTCTTT. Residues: CASSQLDKTEAFF.

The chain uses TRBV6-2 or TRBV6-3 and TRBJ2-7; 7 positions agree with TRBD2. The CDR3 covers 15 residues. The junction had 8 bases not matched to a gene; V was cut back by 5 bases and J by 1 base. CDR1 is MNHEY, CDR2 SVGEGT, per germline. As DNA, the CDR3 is TGTGCCAGCAGTGCCCCAGGGAGGGTATCCTACGAGCAGTACTTC. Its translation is CASSAPGRVSYEQYF.

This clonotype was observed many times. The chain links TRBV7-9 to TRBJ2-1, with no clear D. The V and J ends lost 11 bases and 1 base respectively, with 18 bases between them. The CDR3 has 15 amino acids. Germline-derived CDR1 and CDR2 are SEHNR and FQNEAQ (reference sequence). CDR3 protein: CASSARTGSYNEQFF. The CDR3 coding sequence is TGTGCCTCCTCGGCACGAACCGGGTCCTACAATGAGCAGTTCTTC.

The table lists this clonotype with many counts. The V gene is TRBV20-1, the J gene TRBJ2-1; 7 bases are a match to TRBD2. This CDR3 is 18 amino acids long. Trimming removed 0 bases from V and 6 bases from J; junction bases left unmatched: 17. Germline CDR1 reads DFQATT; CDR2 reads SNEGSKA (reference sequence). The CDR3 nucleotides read TGCAGTGCTAGAGATCTGGCGGGAGTACTAAGGGGAGGCAATGAGCAGTTCTTC. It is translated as CSARDLAGVLRGGNEQFF.

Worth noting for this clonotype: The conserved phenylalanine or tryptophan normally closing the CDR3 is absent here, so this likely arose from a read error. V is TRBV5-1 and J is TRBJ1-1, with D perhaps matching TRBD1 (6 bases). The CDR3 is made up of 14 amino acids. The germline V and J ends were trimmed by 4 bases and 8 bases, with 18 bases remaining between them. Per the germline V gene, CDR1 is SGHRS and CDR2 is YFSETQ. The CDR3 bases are TGCGCCAGCAGCCGTGCCGGGACACCGGACGAAGCTTTCGTT. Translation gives CASSRAGTPDEAFV.

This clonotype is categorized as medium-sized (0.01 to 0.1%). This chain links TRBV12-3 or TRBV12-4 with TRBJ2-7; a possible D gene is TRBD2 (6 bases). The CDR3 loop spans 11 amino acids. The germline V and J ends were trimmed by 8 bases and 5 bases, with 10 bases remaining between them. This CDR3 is CASRGRNEQYF. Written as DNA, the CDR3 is TGTGCCAGCCGGGGGAGGAACGAGCAGTACTTC.

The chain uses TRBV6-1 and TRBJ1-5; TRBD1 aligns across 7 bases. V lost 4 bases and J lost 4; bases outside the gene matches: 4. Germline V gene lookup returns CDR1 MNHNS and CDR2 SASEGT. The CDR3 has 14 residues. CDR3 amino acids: CASSADRANQPQHF. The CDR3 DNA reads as TGTGCCAGCAGTGCTGACAGGGCGAATCAGCCCCAGCATTTT.

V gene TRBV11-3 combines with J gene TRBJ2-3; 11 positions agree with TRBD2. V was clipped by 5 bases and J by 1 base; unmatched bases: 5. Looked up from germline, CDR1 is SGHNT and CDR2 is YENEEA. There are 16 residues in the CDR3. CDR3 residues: CASSRRLAGRTDTQYF. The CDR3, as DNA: TGTGCCAGCAGCCGAAGACTAGCGGGACGCACAGATACGCAGTATTTT.

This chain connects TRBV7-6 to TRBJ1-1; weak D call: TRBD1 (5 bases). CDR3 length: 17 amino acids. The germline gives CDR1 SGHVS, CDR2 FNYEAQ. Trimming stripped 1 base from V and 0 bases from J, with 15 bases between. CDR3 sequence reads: CASSLVARVSLNTEAFF. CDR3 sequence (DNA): TGTGCCAGCAGCTTAGTCGCCAGGGTTTCTTTGAACACTGAAGCTTTCTTT.

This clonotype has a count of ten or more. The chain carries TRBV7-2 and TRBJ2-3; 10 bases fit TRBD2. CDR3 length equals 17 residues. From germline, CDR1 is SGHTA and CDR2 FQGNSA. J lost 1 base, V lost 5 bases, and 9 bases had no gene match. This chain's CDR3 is CASSGPLAGAGTDTQYF. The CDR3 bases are TGTGCCAGCAGCGGGCCTCTAGCGGGAGCGGGCACAGATACGCAGTATTTT.

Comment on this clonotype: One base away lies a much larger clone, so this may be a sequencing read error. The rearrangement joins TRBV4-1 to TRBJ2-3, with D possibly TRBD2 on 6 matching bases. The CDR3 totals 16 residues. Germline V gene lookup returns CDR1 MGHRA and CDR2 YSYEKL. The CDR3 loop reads CASSQPTGVREDAQYF. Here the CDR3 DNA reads TGCGCCAGCAGCCAACCAACGGGGGTTCGGGAAGATGCGCAGTATTTT.

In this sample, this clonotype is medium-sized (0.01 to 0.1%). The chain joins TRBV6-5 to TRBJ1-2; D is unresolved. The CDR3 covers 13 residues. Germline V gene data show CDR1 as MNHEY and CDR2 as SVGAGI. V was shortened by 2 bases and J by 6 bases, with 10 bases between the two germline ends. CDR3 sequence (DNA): TGTGCCAGCAGTTACCGGTTCCGGGATGGCTACACCTTC. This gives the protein CASSYRFRDGYTF.